The source of this TCR beta chain is a study of cytomegalovirus exposure and HLA in healthy donors. The PCR used 60 Vbeta and 13 Jbeta primers. Sequencing used immunoSEQ multiplex PCR; TCRdb keeps in-frame clones, though not all of them. The table lists 120,000 to 150,000 clones, nearly 85% of them singletons. This CDR3 spans 14 amino acids. Unmatched junction bases numbered 1, after V lost 8 bases and J lost 2 bases. CDR1 MGHDK and CDR2 SYGVNS come from the germline V gene. Unrecorded immune exposures were likely, despite nominal health at sampling. This TCR was sampled from a male donor in good health and CMV-seronegative. The V and J genes are TRBV25-1 and TRBJ2-6, with 9 bases identical to TRBD2. Sequenced input: PBMCs. The CDR3, as DNA: TGTGCCAGCGCGGGGGGGGCTGGGGCCAACGTCCTGACTTTC. It is translated as CASAGGAGANVLTF. Based on the CDR3 plus reference TRBV25-1 and TRBJ2-6, the full variable domain is EADIYQTPRYLVIGTGKKITLECSQTMGHDKMYWYQQDPGMELHLIHYSYGVNSTEKGDLSSESTVSRIRTEHFPLTLESARPSHTSQYLCASAGGAGANVLTFGAGSRLTVL.